These 16 T cell receptor beta chains were sequenced from one sample in a study of circulating and synovial CD4+ cells in juvenile arthritis. Data came from immunoSEQ multiplex PCR; TCRdb stores just in-frame clones and leaves some out. The sample lists 30,000 to 40,000 clones, around 96% occurring once. Material: CD4+ T cells from blood. All receptors come from a human donor with juvenile idiopathic arthritis.

The J gene is TRBJ2-7, the V gene TRBV5-4; a weak D match, TRBD1 (5 bases). Germline-derived CDR1 and CDR2 are SGHNT and YYREEE (reference sequence). V was cut by 1 base and J by 3 bases, with 8 bases left in between. The CDR3 loop spans 13 amino acids. CDR3 nucleotides: TGTGCCAGCAGCTTGTATCAGGGCTACGAGCAGTACTTC. Translation gives CASSLYQGYEQYF.

The rearrangement joins TRBV6-9 to TRBJ2-7, with D possibly matching TRBD1 (6 bases). V shed 1 base and J shed 5 bases, with 9 bases lying between them. The CDR3 totals 13 residues. CDR1 is MNHGY and CDR2 is SVAAGI in the germline V gene. For the CDR3, the DNA is TGTGCCAGCAGTTATTTGCAGGGGAACGAGCAGTACTTC. Translated: CASSYLQGNEQYF.

With respect to this clone: Germline is not matched at one junction end, which may reflect a read error. This same CDR3 is encoded by further DNA sequences in the sample. J is TRBJ1-6 and V is TRBV30; maybe TRBD1 (5 bases). CDR3 length equals 13 residues. Per the germline V gene, CDR1 is GTSNPN and CDR2 is SVGIG (reference sequence). CDR3 sequence: CAWSAGDNSPLHF. As DNA, the CDR3 is TGTGCCTGGAGCGCGGGGGATAATTCCCCCCTCCACTTT.

The chain's CDR3 is CASSQVGEGTDTQYF. The CDR3, as DNA: TGTGCCAGCAGCCAAGTCGGGGAAGGCACAGATACGCAGTATTTT. V usage is TRBV4-2 and J usage is TRBJ2-3; D is perhaps TRBD2 (5 bases). V was shortened by 1 base and J by 1 base, with 9 bases between the two germline ends. The CDR3 is 15 amino acids. The V gene's germline CDR1 is LGHNA and CDR2 YNFKEQ.

Details on this clone: One junction end does not reproduce the germline sequence, and a read error may be involved. This chain uses TRBV4-1 with TRBJ1-2; 7 bases agree with TRBD1. Germline assignment: CDR1 MGHRA and CDR2 YSYEKL. The CDR3 consists of 13 residues. In nucleotides, the CDR3 is TGTGCCAGCAGCCAAGACAGGGCCTATGGCTACACCTTC. This sequence encodes CASSQDRAYGYTF.

The chain combines TRBV7-2 with TRBJ2-5; 7 bases align to TRBD2. The DNA end favors TRBJ2-7, so the J call may be wrong. Germline loops: CDR1 SGHTA, CDR2 FQGNSA. There are 16 residues in the CDR3. Here the CDR3 reads CASSLTGGNSYYEQYF. The CDR3 DNA reads TGTGCCAGCAGCTTAACCGGGGGGAATTCTTACTACGAGCAGTACTTC.

The V and J genes are TRBV10-2 and TRBJ2-1, with 10 positions matching TRBD2. The V and J ends lost 7 bases and 7 bases, in that order; junction bases with no gene match: 7. The CDR3 length is 14 residues. Germline CDR1 reads WSHSY; CDR2 reads SAAADI. CDR3 protein: CASKLTSGPNEQFF. In DNA, the CDR3 is TGCGCCAGCAAACTGACTAGCGGGCCTAATGAGCAGTTCTTC.

Turning to this clone: A junction boundary mismatches the germline segment, possibly from a read error. The chain uses TRBV14 and TRBJ2-1; 12 bases are a match to TRBD2. Germline assignment: CDR1 SGHDN and CDR2 FVKESK. The CDR3 consists of 14 residues. CDR3 sequence: CASSSTSGRGFLIF. The CDR3 DNA reads as TGTGCCAGCAGCTCGACTAGCGGGAGAGGGTTTTTGATCTTC.

V usage is TRBV27 and J usage is TRBJ1-6; 7 bases map to TRBD1. Trimming removed 3 bases from V and 11 bases from J; junction bases left unmatched: 7. CDR1 is MNHEY, CDR2 SMNVEV, per germline (reference sequence). This CDR3 comprises 14 residues. Here the CDR3 DNA reads TGTGCCAGCAGTTTGACAGGGCGTCCGGCACCCCTCCACTTT. This codes for CASSLTGRPAPLHF.

The gene calls are TRBV6-5 and TRBJ2-7, with D possibly being TRBD1 (5 bases). CDR1 and CDR2 (germline): MNHEY, SVGAGI. Trimming took off 5 bases at V and 2 bases at J, with 13 bases between the two ends. The CDR3 length is 14 residues. Written as DNA, the CDR3 is TGTGCCAGCAGTCCCCCAGGGATAGCCTACGAGCAGTACTTC. This encodes CASSPPGIAYEQYF.

This chain uses TRBV5-5 with TRBJ2-2; a weak D match, TRBD2 (5 bases). The germline CDR1 and CDR2 sequences are SGHKS and YYEKEE (reference sequence). Trimming pared 1 base from V and 1 base from J, leaving 8 bases between. The CDR3 totals 15 residues. The chain's CDR3 is CASSLLAGNTGELFF. CDR3 in DNA: TGTGCCAGCAGCTTGCTCGCGGGGAACACCGGGGAGCTGTTTTTT.

The rearrangement uses TRBV7-9 and TRBJ2-1, with 9 bases lining up with TRBD2. V shed 1 base and J 6 bases; nucleotides not matched to a gene: 4. The CDR3 covers 15 residues. The germline V gene has CDR1 SEHNR and CDR2 FQNEAQ (reference sequence). The CDR3: CASSLGAGGSNEQFF. CDR3 DNA: TGTGCCAGCAGCTTAGGAGCGGGGGGCTCCAATGAGCAGTTCTTC.

Written as DNA, the CDR3 is TGTGCCAGCAGCTTGGACTACCAAAGGGATACGCAGTATTTT. This encodes CASSLDYQRDTQYF. The chain recombines TRBV11-2 with TRBJ2-3; perhaps TRBD2 as D (6 bases). This CDR3 comprises 14 residues. Trimming removed 3 bases from V and 6 bases from J, with 13 bases in between. CDR1 and CDR2 (germline): SGHAT, FQNNGV.

V gene TRBV4-1 combines with J gene TRBJ1-6; D unclear. Trimming took off 4 bases at V and 14 bases at J, with 12 bases between the two ends. The CDR3 is 12 amino acids. Per germline, CDR1 MGHRA and CDR2 YSYEKL. The CDR3 coding sequence is TGCGCCAGCAGCCCCTCCCCTGGAGCCCTCCACTTT. This sequence encodes CASSPSPGALHF.

In this sample, this clone turned up once. The rearrangement links TRBV7-2 to TRBJ2-7; a weak D match, TRBD1 (6 bases). CDR1 SGHTA and CDR2 FQGNSA come from the germline V gene. V dropped 5 bases and J dropped 2 bases, with 10 bases sitting between them. The CDR3 spans 13 residues. CDR3 region: CASSGTKTYEQYF. The CDR3 DNA sequence: TGTGCCAGCAGCGGGACAAAGACCTACGAGCAGTACTTC.

The chain uses TRBV15 and TRBJ1-2, with D maybe TRBD1 (5 bases). V was clipped by 0 bases and J by 3 bases, with 17 bases between them. CDR3 size: 17 residues. Germline CDR1 and CDR2: LNHNV and YYDKDF (reference sequence). This chain's CDR3 is CATSRDPGLQLDYGYTF. The CDR3 DNA sequence: TGTGCCACCAGCAGAGACCCGGGACTCCAACTGGACTATGGCTACACCTTC.